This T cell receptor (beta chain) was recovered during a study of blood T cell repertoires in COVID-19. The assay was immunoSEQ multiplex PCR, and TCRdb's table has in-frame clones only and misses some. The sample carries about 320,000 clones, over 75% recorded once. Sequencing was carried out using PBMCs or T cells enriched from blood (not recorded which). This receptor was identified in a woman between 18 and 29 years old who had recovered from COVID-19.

CDR3 nucleotide sequence: TGTGCCAGCAGTGAAGTTTCGGCGGCGAACACCGGGGAGCTGTTTTTT. Its translation is CASSEVSAANTGELFF. The chain recombines TRBV2 with TRBJ2-2; no firm D call. CDR3 length: 16 amino acids. V lost 1 base, J lost 0 bases, and 9 bases lay in between. Germline CDR1 and CDR2: SNHLY and FYNNEI.